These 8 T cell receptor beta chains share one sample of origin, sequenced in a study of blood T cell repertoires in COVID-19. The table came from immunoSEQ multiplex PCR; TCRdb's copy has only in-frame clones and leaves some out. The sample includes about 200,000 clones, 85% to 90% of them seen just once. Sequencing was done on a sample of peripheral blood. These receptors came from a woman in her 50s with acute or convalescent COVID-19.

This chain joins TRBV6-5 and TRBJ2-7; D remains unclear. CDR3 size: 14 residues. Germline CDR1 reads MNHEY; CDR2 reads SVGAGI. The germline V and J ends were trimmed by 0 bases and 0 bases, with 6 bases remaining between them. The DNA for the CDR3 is TGTGCCAGCAGTTACTCGTACAGCTCCTACGAGCAGTACTTC. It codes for CASSYSYSSYEQYF.

The DNA of the CDR3 is TGTGCCAGCAGCCGCGAGCCCCGAGAAAACACCATATATTTT. It specifies CASSREPRENTIYF. The rearrangement uses TRBV5-5 and TRBJ1-3, with no clear D. Per germline, CDR1 SGHKS and CDR2 YYEKEE (reference sequence). This CDR3 is built from 14 residues. Trimming removed 4 bases at V and 6 bases at J, with 14 bases between. The full variable domain, its missing parts supplied by reference TRBV5-5 and TRBJ1-3, is DAGVTQSPTHLIKTRGQQVTLRCSPISGHKSVSWYQQVLGQGPQFIFQYYEKEERGRGNFPDRFSARQFPNYSSELNVNALLLGDSALYLCASSREPRENTIYFGEGSWLTVV.

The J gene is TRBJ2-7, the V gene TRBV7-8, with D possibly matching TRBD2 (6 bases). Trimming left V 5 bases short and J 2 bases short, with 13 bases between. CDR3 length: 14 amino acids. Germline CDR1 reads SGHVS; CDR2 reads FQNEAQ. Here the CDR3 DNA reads TGTGCCAGCAGCCGGCGGGACCTCACCTACGAGCAGTACTTC. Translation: CASSRRDLTYEQYF.

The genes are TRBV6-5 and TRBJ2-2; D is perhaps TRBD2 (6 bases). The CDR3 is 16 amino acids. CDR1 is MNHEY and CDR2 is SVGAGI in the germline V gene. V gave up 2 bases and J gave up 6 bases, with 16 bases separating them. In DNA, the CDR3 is TGTGCCAGCAGTTACGGGGGAGGACTATTCCCCGGGGAGCTGTTTTTT. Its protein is CASSYGGGLFPGELFF.

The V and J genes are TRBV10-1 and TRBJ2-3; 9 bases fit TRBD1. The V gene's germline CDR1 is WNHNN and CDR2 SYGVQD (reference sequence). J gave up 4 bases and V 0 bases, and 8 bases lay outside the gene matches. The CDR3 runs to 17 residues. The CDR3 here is CASSESTGTGYPDTQYF. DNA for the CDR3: TGCGCCAGCAGTGAGTCTACGGGGACAGGGTACCCAGATACGCAGTATTTT.

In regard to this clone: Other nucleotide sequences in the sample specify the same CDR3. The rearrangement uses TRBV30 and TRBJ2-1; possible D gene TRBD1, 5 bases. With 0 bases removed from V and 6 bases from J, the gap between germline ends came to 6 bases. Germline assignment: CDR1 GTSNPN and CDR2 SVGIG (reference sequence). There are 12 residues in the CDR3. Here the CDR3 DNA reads TGTGCCTGGAGTGTCCAGGGCAATGAGCAGTTCTTC. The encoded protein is CAWSVQGNEQFF.

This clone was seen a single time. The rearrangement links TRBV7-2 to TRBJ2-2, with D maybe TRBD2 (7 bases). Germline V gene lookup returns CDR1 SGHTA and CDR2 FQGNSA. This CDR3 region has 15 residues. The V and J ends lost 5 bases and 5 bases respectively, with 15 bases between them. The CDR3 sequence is CASSAGGAGTGELFF. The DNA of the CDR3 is TGTGCCAGCAGCGCTGGGGGGGCGGGGACCGGGGAGCTGTTTTTT.

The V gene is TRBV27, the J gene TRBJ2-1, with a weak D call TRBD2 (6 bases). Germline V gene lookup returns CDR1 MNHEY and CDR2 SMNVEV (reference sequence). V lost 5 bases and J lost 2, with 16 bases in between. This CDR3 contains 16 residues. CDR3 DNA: TGTGCCAGCAGTCCCCTGGGAAGCGGGCCCTACAATGAGCAGTTCTTC. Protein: CASSPLGSGPYNEQFF.